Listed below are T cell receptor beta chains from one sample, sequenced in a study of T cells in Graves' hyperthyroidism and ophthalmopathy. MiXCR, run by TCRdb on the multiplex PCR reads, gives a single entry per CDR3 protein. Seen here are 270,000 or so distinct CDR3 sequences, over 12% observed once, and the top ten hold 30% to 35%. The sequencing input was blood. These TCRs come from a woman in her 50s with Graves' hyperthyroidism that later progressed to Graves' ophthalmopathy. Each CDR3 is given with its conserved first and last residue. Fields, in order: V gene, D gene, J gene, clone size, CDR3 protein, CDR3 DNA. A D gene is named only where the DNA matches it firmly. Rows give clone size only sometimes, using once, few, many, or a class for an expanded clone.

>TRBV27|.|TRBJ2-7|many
CASSKGYDYEQYF
TGTGCCAGCAGCAAAGGGTATGACTACGAGCAGTACTTC
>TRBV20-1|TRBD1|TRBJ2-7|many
CSARGTGGYGEQYF
TGCAGTGCTAGAGGGACAGGGGGCTATGGCGAGCAGTACTTC
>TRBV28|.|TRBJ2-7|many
CASTLTKTGYGQYF
TGTGCCAGCACCCTGACTAAGACAGGCTACGGGCAGTACTTC
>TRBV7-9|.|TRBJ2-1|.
CASSHKSSYNEQFF
TGTGCCAGCAGCCACAAGAGCTCCTACAATGAGCAGTTCTTC
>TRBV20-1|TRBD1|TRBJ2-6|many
CSASPGGDRGSPGANVLTF
TGCAGTGCTAGCCCTGGCGGAGACAGGGGCTCCCCTGGGGCCAACGTCCTGACTTTC
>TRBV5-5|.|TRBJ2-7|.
CASSLVPDSYEQYF
TGTGCCAGCAGCTTGGTCCCGGATTCCTACGAGCAGTACTTC
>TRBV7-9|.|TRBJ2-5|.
CASSLAGVEETQYF
TGTGCCAGCAGCTTAGCAGGGGTGGAAGAGACCCAGTACTTC
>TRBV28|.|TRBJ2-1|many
CASSLPNALLNEQFF
TGTGCCAGCTCCCTCCCGAACGCCCTATTAAATGAGCAGTTCTTC
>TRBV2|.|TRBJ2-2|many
CASSEFPGAGELFF
TGTGCCAGCAGTGAATTCCCGGGAGCTGGGGAGCTGTTTTTT
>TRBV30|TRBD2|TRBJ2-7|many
CAAGERYEQYF
TGTGCCGCGGGGGAGCGGTACGAGCAGTACTTC
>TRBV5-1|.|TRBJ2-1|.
CASSPGRHDEQFF
TGCGCCAGCAGTCCAGGACGCCACGATGAGCAGTTCTTC
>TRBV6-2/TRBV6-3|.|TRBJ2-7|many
CASSLNLQEQYF
TGTGCCAGCAGCCTGAACCTTCAGGAGCAGTACTTC
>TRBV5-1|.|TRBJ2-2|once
CASSLAQVAGELFF
TGCGCCAGCAGCTTAGCTCAGGTTGCCGGGGAGCTGTTTTTT
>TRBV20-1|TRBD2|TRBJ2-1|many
CSAIGLAGVDEQFF
TGCAGTGCTATAGGACTAGCGGGAGTGGATGAGCAGTTCTTC
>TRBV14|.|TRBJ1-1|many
CASSPRQGGMNTEAFF
TGTGCCAGCAGCCCGAGACAAGGGGGTATGAACACTGAAGCTTTCTTT
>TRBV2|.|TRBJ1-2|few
CASSESRNNPFLTYGYTF
TGTGCCAGCAGTGAGTCTCGAAACAACCCCTTCCTGACTTATGGCTACACCTTC
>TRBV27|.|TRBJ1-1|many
CASSLEGLSTEAFF
TGTGCCAGCAGTTTAGAGGGGTTGAGCACTGAAGCTTTCTTT
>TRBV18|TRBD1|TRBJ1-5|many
CASAWAGGGNQPQHF
TGTGCCAGCGCCTGGGCAGGGGGCGGCAATCAGCCCCAGCATTTT
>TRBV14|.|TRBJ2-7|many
CASSLGGWGQIYEQYF
TGTGCCAGCAGCCTGGGAGGCTGGGGACAGATCTACGAGCAGTACTTC
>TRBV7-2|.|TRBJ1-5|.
CASSLAGGRNQPQHF
TGTGCCAGCAGCTTAGCAGGGGGGCGCAATCAGCCCCAGCATTTT
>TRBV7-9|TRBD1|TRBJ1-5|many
CASSHGTGPYQPQHF
TGTGCCAGCAGCCACGGGACAGGTCCTTATCAGCCCCAGCATTTT
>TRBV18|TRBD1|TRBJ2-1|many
CASSSALAGGAGNEQFF
TGTGCCAGCTCCTCCGCGCTGGCAGGGGGCGCAGGCAATGAGCAGTTCTTC
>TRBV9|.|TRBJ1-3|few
CASSPHGVSGNTIYF
TGTGCCAGCAGCCCCCACGGGGTTTCTGGAAACACCATATATTTT
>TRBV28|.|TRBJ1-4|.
CASSLSGLEGEKLFF
TGTGCCAGCAGTTTGAGTGGGCTTGAGGGTGAAAAACTGTTTTTT
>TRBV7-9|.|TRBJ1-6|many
CASSNGNSPLHF
TGTGCCAGCAGCAATGGGAATTCACCCCTCCACTTT
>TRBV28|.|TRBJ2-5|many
CASSGLHQETQYF
TGTGCCAGCAGTGGTCTACACCAAGAGACCCAGTACTTC
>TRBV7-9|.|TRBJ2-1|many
CASSLGLASNEQFF
TGTGCCAGCAGCTTAGGTCTAGCGTCTAATGAGCAGTTCTTC
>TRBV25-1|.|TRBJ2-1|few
CASSESDFGEQFF
TGTGCCAGCAGTGAATCGGACTTTGGTGAGCAGTTCTTC
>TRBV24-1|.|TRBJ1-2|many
CATSDYGRGYTF
TGTGCCACCAGTGATTATGGACGTGGCTACACCTTC
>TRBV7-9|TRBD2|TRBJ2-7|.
CASSLWPGGAYEQYF
TGTGCCAGCAGCTTATGGCCGGGAGGGGCCTACGAGCAGTACTTC
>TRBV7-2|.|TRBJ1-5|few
CASSYSGTRNNQPQHF
TGTGCCAGCAGTTACTCCGGCACCCGAAACAATCAGCCCCAGCATTTT
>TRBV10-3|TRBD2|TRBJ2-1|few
CALGLAPNEQFF
TGTGCCCTTGGACTAGCGCCCAATGAGCAGTTCTTC
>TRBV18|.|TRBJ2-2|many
CASSPLYRTSRSGELFF
TGTGCCAGCTCACCACTCTATCGTACTAGTCGCTCCGGGGAGCTGTTTTTT
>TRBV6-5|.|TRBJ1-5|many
CASSYSASPRDQPQHF
TGTGCCAGCAGTTACTCGGCCAGTCCTCGGGATCAGCCCCAGCATTTT
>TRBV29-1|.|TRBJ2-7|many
CSTGTLYEQYF
TGCAGCACCGGGACCCTCTACGAGCAGTACTTC
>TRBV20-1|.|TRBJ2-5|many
CSASRTIKETQYF
TGCAGTGCCTCCAGGACTATCAAAGAGACCCAGTACTTC
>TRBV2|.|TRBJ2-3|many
CASSETGQRTDTQYF
TGTGCCAGCAGTGAAACTGGCCAGCGCACAGATACGCAGTATTTT
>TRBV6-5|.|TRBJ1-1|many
CASSYWGEAFF
TGTGCCAGCAGTTACTGGGGTGAAGCTTTCTTT
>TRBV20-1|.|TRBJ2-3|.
CSASAPSTDTQYF
TGCAGTGCTAGCGCGCCGAGCACAGATACGCAGTATTTT
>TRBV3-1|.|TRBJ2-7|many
CATSLGGYEQYF
TGTGCCACCTCCCTGGGGGGTTACGAGCAGTACTTC
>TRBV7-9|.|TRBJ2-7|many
CASSFTEGSEQYF
TGTGCCAGCAGCTTCACGGAGGGCTCCGAGCAGTACTTC
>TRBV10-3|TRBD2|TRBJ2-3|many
CAISHGTSQATDTQYF
TGTGCCATCAGTCACGGGACTAGTCAGGCCACAGATACGCAGTATTTT
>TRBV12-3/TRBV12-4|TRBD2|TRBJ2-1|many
CASSYSGGDNEQFF
TGTGCCAGCAGCTATAGCGGGGGAGACAATGAGCAGTTCTTC
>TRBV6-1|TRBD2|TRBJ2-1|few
CASRNYPGGGNNEQFF
TGTGCCAGCAGAAATTACCCCGGGGGGGGGAACAATGAGCAGTTCTTC
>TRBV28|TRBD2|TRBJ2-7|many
CASTIPGTSAYEQYF
TGTGCCAGCACTATTCCCGGGACTAGCGCCTACGAGCAGTACTTC
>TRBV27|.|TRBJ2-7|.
CASSLHTTYEQYF
TGTGCCAGCAGTTTACACACCACCTACGAGCAGTACTTC
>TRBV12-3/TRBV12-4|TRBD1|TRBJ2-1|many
CASRPGQGAREQFF
TGTGCCAGCAGACCGGGACAGGGGGCGCGGGAGCAGTTCTTC
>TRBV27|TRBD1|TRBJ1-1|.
CASRFHPGTGSLEAFF
TGTGCCAGCAGATTCCACCCCGGGACAGGCAGTCTTGAAGCTTTCTTT
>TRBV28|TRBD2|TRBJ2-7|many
CASSSRLAGGPGSYEQYF
TGTGCCAGCAGTTCGCGACTAGCGGGAGGGCCTGGCTCCTACGAGCAGTACTTC
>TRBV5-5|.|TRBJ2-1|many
CASSIRTNPSYNEQFF
TGTGCCAGCAGCATACGGACTAACCCATCCTACAATGAGCAGTTCTTC
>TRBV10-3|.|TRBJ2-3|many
CAIRRGPSTDTQYF
TGTGCCATCAGACGAGGCCCTAGCACAGATACGCAGTATTTT
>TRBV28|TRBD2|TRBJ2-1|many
CASSLPGGVYNEQFF
TGTGCCAGCAGTTTACCCGGGGGGGTTTACAATGAGCAGTTCTTC
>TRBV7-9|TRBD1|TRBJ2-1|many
CASSLRDRDNEQFF
TGTGCCAGCAGCTTAAGGGACAGGGACAATGAGCAGTTCTTC
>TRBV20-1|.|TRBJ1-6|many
CSARDASRAQNSPLHF
TGCAGTGCTAGAGATGCCAGCCGGGCCCAAAATTCACCCCTCCACTTT
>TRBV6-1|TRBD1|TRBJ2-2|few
CASRKQGRAGELFF
TGTGCCAGCAGAAAACAGGGGAGAGCCGGGGAGCTGTTTTTT
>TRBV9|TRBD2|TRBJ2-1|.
CASSVQGLAEQFF
TGTGCCAGCAGCGTCCAGGGACTAGCGGAGCAGTTCTTC
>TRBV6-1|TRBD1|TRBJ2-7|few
CASSTHDRVHEQYF
TGTGCCAGCAGCACACACGACAGGGTCCACGAGCAGTACTTC